This T cell receptor beta chain was recorded in a study of response to subunit inactivated influenza vaccine (dated by TCRdb to about 2018). As for the study more broadly: Deep quantitative profiling of the T cell receptor repertoire was used in the study to follow responses to a trivalent subunit inactivated influenza vaccine. The study at large found these results: It was suggested by the authors that each seasonal influenza vaccination may recruit only a limited number of new T cells.

The CDR3 runs 13 residues from the cysteine to the phenylalanine. Here the CDR3 DNA is all that survives: 39 bases in frame from base 1. The germline V gene yields ENHRY for CDR1 and SYGVKD for CDR2. Trimming takes 4 bases off V and 3 bases off J; junction bases not matched to a gene: 2. The sample holds many counts of this clonotype. The clone's antigen remains unknown. No per-base quality is available; no much larger clone lies one base away. Library preparation employed RT-PCR. Instrument used: Illumina HiSeq 2500. TCRdb handled the public reads itself, with Q25 trimming in fastp and clone calling in MiXCR, and kept productive beta chains. Rows are unified per CDR3 protein, each entry keeping the most common DNA and genes. Across this sample there are fewer than 350,000 distinct CDR3 sequences, with just over 20% seen only once. The ten largest clones capture 10% to 13% of the sample.

This TCR was sampled from a man aged 50 to 69 who received an inactivated influenza vaccine. Donor details come from another sample of the same person, matched by shared clones. The rearrangement combines TRBV10-3 with TRBJ1-2, with 7 central nucleotides matching TRBD1. The material was PBMCs from blood, obtained less than 22 months after vaccination. CDR3 region: CAISATGDYGYTF. DNA sequence: TGTGCCATCAGTGCCACAGGGGACTATGGCTACACCTTC.